These T cell receptor beta chains were read from a single sample in a study of T cell repertoires in cytomegalovirus infection. Via MiXCR, TCRdb re-called the reads, giving one row per CDR3 protein. The sample shows tens of thousands of distinct CDR3 sequences, just under 4% of them seen only once. The sequenced sample was PBMCs. The origin of the receptors is a human donor in good health (CMV status not recorded). Some clones in this sample may be carry-over from other donors' samples. The CDR3 runs from the conserved cysteine through the conserved F or W. Each record gives: CDR3 length, V gene, clone size, J gene, D gene, CDR3 protein, CDR3 DNA. The D gene is left open where the match is weak. Expanded clones get a size class; other rows say once, few or many, or leave the size out.

>15|TRBV28|many|TRBJ2-6|NA
CASSLGGAGANVLTF
TGTGCCAGCAGCCTGGGAGGCGCTGGGGCCAACGTCCTGACTTTC
>15|TRBV7-6|many|TRBJ2-3|TRBD1
CASSLARGRTDTQYF
TGTGCCAGCAGCTTAGCGAGGGGGCGCACAGATACGCAGTATTTT
>17|TRBV28|many|TRBJ1-2|TRBD1
CASSPITSGTGLSGYTF
TGTGCCAGCAGTCCCATAACTTCCGGGACAGGACTGAGTGGCTACACCTTC
>16|TRBV7-2|many|TRBJ2-3|TRBD2
CASSAQAGGVTDTQYF
TGTGCCAGCAGCGCCCAAGCGGGAGGGGTCACAGATACGCAGTATTTT
>16|TRBV7-2|many|TRBJ2-3|NA
CASSRRRDWKTDTQYF
TGTGCCAGCAGCCGCCGACGGGACTGGAAAACAGATACGCAGTATTTT
>14|TRBV12-3/TRBV12-4|many|TRBJ2-1|NA
CASSSNQRGGKQFF
TGTGCCAGCAGCTCGAACCAACGAGGGGGGAAGCAGTTCTTC
>12|TRBV12-5|NA|TRBJ2-1|NA
CASGPHRSEQFF
TGTGCTAGTGGTCCTCACCGCAGTGAGCAGTTCTTC
>15|TRBV7-2|NA|TRBJ1-6|TRBD1
CASSLYRGASSPLHF
TGTGCCAGCAGCCTCTACAGGGGGGCGAGTTCACCCCTCCACTTT
>13|TRBV7-2|many|TRBJ1-1|TRBD1
CASSSGQGTEAFF
TGTGCCAGCAGCTCTGGACAGGGCACTGAAGCTTTCTTT
>14|TRBV11-2|many|TRBJ2-5|TRBD2
CASSTGLGQETQYF
TGTGCCAGCAGCACAGGACTAGGACAAGAGACCCAGTACTTC
>15|TRBV18|many|TRBJ2-3|NA
CASSPWAGGTDTQYF
TGTGCCAGCTCACCATGGGCAGGGGGCACAGATACGCAGTATTTT
>14|TRBV29-1|few|TRBJ2-1|TRBD2
CSVTSGSSYNEQFF
TGCAGCGTAACCAGCGGGAGCTCCTACAATGAGCAGTTCTTC
>15|TRBV5-1|many|TRBJ2-7|NA
CASSSNPVTSYEQYF
TGCGCCAGCAGCTCAAATCCAGTGACGAGCTACGAGCAGTACTTC
>11|TRBV7-6|NA|TRBJ2-1|NA
CASSGTNEQFF
TGTGCCAGCAGCGGTACTAATGAGCAGTTCTTC
>14|TRBV7-8|many|TRBJ2-3|TRBD2
CASSYGRAIDTQYF
TGTGCCAGCAGCTACGGGAGGGCCATAGATACGCAGTATTTT
>13|TRBV27|many|TRBJ1-2|NA
CASSPSILYGYTF
TGTGCCAGCAGTCCCTCTATCCTCTATGGCTACACCTTC
>18|TRBV7-2|many|TRBJ2-3|TRBD2
CASSLVGSGRTSTDTQYF
TGTGCCAGCAGCTTAGTAGGTAGCGGGAGGACTAGCACAGATACGCAGTATTTT
>15|TRBV11-2|many|TRBJ2-3|NA
CASSLDLLSTDTQYF
TGTGCCAGCAGCTTAGATCTGCTGAGCACAGATACGCAGTATTTT
>14|TRBV6-2/TRBV6-3|many|TRBJ1-1|TRBD1
CASGPTGGGTEAFF
TGTGCCAGCGGACCCACAGGGGGGGGCACTGAAGCTTTCTTT
>16|TRBV7-4|many|TRBJ2-3|NA
CASSLDRPTSTDTQYF
TGTGCCAGCAGCTTAGACAGACCTACGAGCACAGATACGCAGTATTTT
>18|TRBV7-2|NA|TRBJ2-1|TRBD2
CASSFLLAGGSSYNEQFF
TGTGCCAGCAGCTTTCTACTAGCGGGGGGCAGCTCCTACAATGAGCAGTTCTTC
>14|TRBV7-2|many|TRBJ1-1|NA
CASSLRGRGTEAFF
TGTGCCAGCAGCTTAAGGGGGAGGGGCACTGAAGCTTTCTTT
>13|TRBV7-2|many|TRBJ2-5|TRBD1
CASSFNRGETQYF
TGTGCCAGCAGTTTTAACAGGGGTGAGACCCAGTACTTC
>15|TRBV6-2/TRBV6-3|many|TRBJ1-5|NA
CASRISGLIVQPQHF
TGTGCCAGCAGGATCTCCGGCTTGATTGTACAGCCCCAGCATTTT
>12|TRBV5-1|many|TRBJ2-2|NA
CASRYGAGELFF
TGCGCCAGCAGATATGGGGCCGGGGAGCTGTTTTTT
>14|TRBV6-5|few|TRBJ1-3|TRBD1
CASIRRQGGNTIYF
TGTGCCAGCATTCGGCGACAGGGGGGAAACACCATATATTTT
>15|TRBV7-2|many|TRBJ1-3|NA
CASSLARGYGNTIYF
TGTGCCAGCAGCTTAGCGAGGGGGTACGGAAACACCATATATTTT
>18|TRBV6-6|many|TRBJ2-3|NA
CASSYSRGGRGHRDTQYF
TGTGCCAGCAGTTACTCGAGAGGAGGAAGGGGTCACCGAGATACGCAGTATTTT
>14|TRBV7-2|many|TRBJ1-5|NA
CASSLGGFNQPQHF
TGTGCCAGCAGCTTAGGCGGATTCAATCAGCCCCAGCATTTT
>17|TRBV7-2|many|TRBJ1-1|NA
CASSLLQGDLMNTEAFF
TGTGCCAGCAGCTTGTTACAGGGCGATCTCATGAACACTGAAGCTTTCTTT
>12|TRBV11-3|many|TRBJ2-3|NA
CASSGDTDTQYF
TGTGCCAGCTCCGGGGACACAGATACGCAGTATTTT
>17|TRBV6-5|many|TRBJ2-1|NA
CASSYSRLLSSYNEQFF
TGTGCCAGCAGTTACTCTCGACTGCTAAGCTCCTACAATGAGCAGTTCTTC
>13|TRBV10-3|few|TRBJ1-2|TRBD1
CATRGSANYGYTF
TGTGCCACCAGGGGGTCGGCTAACTATGGCTACACCTTC
>13|TRBV7-2|many|TRBJ2-5|NA
CASRRDFKETQYF
TGTGCCAGCAGGCGGGACTTTAAAGAGACCCAGTACTTC
>18|TRBV7-8|NA|TRBJ2-1|TRBD2
CTSSWPETSGGPLNEQFF
TGTACCAGCAGCTGGCCCGAAACTAGCGGGGGTCCTCTCAATGAGCAGTTCTTC
>12|TRBV29-1|many|TRBJ2-3|NA
CSVALATDTQYF
TGCAGCGTTGCCCTAGCCACAGATACGCAGTATTTT
>13|TRBV7-2|many|TRBJ2-1|TRBD2
CASSPGRGGLQFF
TGTGCCAGCAGCCCCGGGCGGGGGGGCCTTCAGTTCTTC
>15|TRBV12-3/TRBV12-4|many|TRBJ2-5|NA
CASSPLGTRGETQYF
TGTGCCAGCAGCCCTTTGGGAACACGGGGAGAGACCCAGTACTTC
>13|TRBV19|NA|TRBJ1-2|NA
CASSINRAAGYTF
TGTGCCAGTAGTATTAACAGGGCTGCTGGCTACACCTTC
>15|TRBV20-1|many|TRBJ1-3|TRBD1
CSATGTGFVGNTIYF
TGCAGTGCTACCGGGACAGGCTTCGTGGGAAACACCATATATTTT
>14|TRBV7-2|many|TRBJ1-2|NA
CASSPRSSGYGYTF
TGTGCCAGCAGCCCCAGATCCAGCGGCTATGGCTACACCTTC
>14|TRBV7-2|many|TRBJ1-3|NA
CASSQSSSGNTIYF
TGTGCCAGCAGCCAGAGTTCCTCTGGAAACACCATATATTTT
>15|TRBV7-2|many|TRBJ1-1|TRBD1
CASSFPPWTGDEAFF
TGTGCCAGCAGCTTCCCCCCGTGGACAGGGGATGAAGCTTTCTTT
>12|TRBV12-3/TRBV12-4|medium-sized|TRBJ2-2|NA
CASAFGIGELFF
TGTGCCAGCGCCTTTGGTATCGGGGAGCTGTTTTTT
>14|TRBV19|many|TRBJ2-1|NA
CASSNSYGDNEQFF
TGTGCCAGTAGTAATTCTTACGGTGACAATGAGCAGTTCTTC
>14|TRBV7-2|few|TRBJ1-5|NA
CASSENSVAQPQHF
TGTGCCAGCAGCGAAAACTCCGTAGCGCAGCCCCAGCATTTT
>16|TRBV7-3|many|TRBJ2-1|NA
CASSGTGGTSYNEQFF
TGTGCCAGCAGCGGAACGGGGGGCACCTCCTACAATGAGCAGTTCTTC
>15|TRBV7-9|many|TRBJ2-2|NA
CASSLARGLSGELFF
TGTGCCAGCAGCTTAGCGAGGGGATTATCCGGGGAGCTGTTTTTT
>15|TRBV20-1|many|TRBJ2-1|TRBD2
CSARRALAGYNEQFF
TGCAGTGCTAGAAGAGCGCTAGCGGGTTACAATGAGCAGTTCTTC
>15|TRBV7-6|many|TRBJ2-3|NA
CASSLGPSAADTQYF
TGTGCCAGCAGCTTAGGACCTAGCGCGGCGGATACGCAGTATTTT
>11|TRBV11-3|many|TRBJ1-5|NA
CASRVRQPQHF
TGTGCCAGCAGGGTACGTCAGCCCCAGCATTTT
>17|TRBV7-2|many|TRBJ2-5|TRBD2
CASSPQRSSGYQETQYF
TGTGCCAGCAGCCCACAGAGGTCTAGCGGGTACCAAGAGACCCAGTACTTC
>13|TRBV6-8|many|TRBJ2-3|NA
CASSRSFADTQYF
TGTGCCAGCAGCCGGTCGTTCGCGGATACGCAGTATTTT
>15|TRBV7-3|many|TRBJ1-5|NA
CASSRHDGANQPQHF
TGTGCCAGCAGCCGGCACGACGGGGCTAATCAGCCCCAGCATTTT
>13|TRBV2|many|TRBJ1-6|NA
CASSAGSGSPLHF
TGTGCCAGCAGTGCAGGGTCGGGTTCACCCCTCCACTTT